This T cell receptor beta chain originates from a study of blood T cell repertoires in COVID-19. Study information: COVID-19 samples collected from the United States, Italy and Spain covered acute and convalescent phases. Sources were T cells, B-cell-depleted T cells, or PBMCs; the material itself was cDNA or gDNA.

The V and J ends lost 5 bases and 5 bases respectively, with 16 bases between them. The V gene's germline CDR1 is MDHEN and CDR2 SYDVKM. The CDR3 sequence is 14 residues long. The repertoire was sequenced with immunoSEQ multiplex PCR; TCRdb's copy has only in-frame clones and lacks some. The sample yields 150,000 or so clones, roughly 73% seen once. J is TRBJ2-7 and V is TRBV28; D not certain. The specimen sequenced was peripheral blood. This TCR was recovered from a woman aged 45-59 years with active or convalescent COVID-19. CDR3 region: CASSTPPLANEQYF. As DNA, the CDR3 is TGTGCCAGCAGTACCCCCCCCTTAGCAAACGAGCAGTACTTC.